This T cell receptor (beta chain) was sequenced for a study of cytomegalovirus exposure and HLA in healthy donors. Trimming removed 4 bases from V and 1 base from J; junction bases left unmatched: 6. The CDR3 consists of 16 residues. Germline lookup yields CDR1 LNHDA and CDR2 SQIVND (reference sequence). Primers included in the PCR were 60 Vbeta and 13 Jbeta primers. Using immunoSEQ multiplex PCR, the repertoire was profiled, and TCRdb retains in-frame clones only, with some absent. This sample has about 69,000 clones; about 75% occur once, and the top ten carry 2.5% to 3.5%. Regarding the study as a whole: TRBV6-2, TRBV6-3 and other indistinguishable V segments were excluded.

About this clone itself: Its antigen remains unidentified.

V and J are TRBV19 and TRBJ2-1; 8 positions agree with TRBD1. Source material: PBMCs. The receptor's source is a man between 18 and 35 years old in good health and CMV-seronegative. CDR3 DNA sequence: TGTGCCAGTAGTACAACAGGGGGTAGGTCCTACAATGAGCAGTTCTTC. Its translation: CASSTTGGRSYNEQFF. Using reference TRBV19 and TRBJ2-1 for the parts outside the CDR3, the full variable domain is DGGITQSPKYLFRKEGQNVTLSCEQNLNHDAMYWYRQDPGQGLRLIYYSQIVNDFQKGDIAEGYSVSREKKESFPLTVTSAQKNPTAFYLCASSTTGGRSYNEQFFGPGTRLTVL.